These 28 T cell receptor beta chains originate from one sample sequenced in a study of T-cell memory formation after mild COVID-19. TCRdb independently ran MiXCR on the 5' RACE reads; one entry per CDR3 protein. This table holds some 290,000 distinct CDR3 sequences, about a sixth found once. Sequencing was performed on PBMCs or a T cell subset sorted from them (not recorded which). All receptors come from a man between 18 and 29 years old who had mild COVID-19 (a few samples of this study predate the infection). Cell type and time point are not known.

V and J are TRBV12-3 or TRBV12-4 and TRBJ2-5, with 10 positions matching TRBD2. There are 15 residues in the CDR3. V dropped 5 bases and J dropped 5; count of bases not matched to a gene: 8. CDR3 region: CASSRFGAGGETQYF. CDR3 nucleotides: TGTGCCAGCAGTCGTTTCGGAGCGGGAGGGGAGACCCAGTACTTC.

This clonotype was seen more than once but under ten times. The V gene is TRBV7-8, the J gene TRBJ1-5; D remains unclear. The ends were cut back, 3 bases at V and 5 bases at J, with 14 bases in the middle. The germline gives CDR1 SGHVS, CDR2 FQNEAQ. There are 15 residues in the CDR3. The CDR3 bases are TGTGCCAGCAGCTTGGAGCTCCGTGGGTATCAGCCCCAGCATTTT. This gives the protein CASSLELRGYQPQHF.

This clonotype has just a few counts. The V gene is TRBV30, the J gene TRBJ2-1, with 8 bases that match TRBD1. J was trimmed by 6 bases and V by 0 bases; bases with no gene match: 4. The V gene's germline CDR1 is GTSNPN and CDR2 SVGIG (reference sequence). The CDR3 spans 14 residues. CDR3: CAWSVTGAGNEQFF. The CDR3 bases are TGTGCCTGGAGTGTGACAGGGGCGGGCAATGAGCAGTTCTTC.

This sequence joins TRBV20-1 and TRBJ2-7; 9 nucleotides agree with TRBD2. Germline values: CDR1 DFQATT, CDR2 SNEGSKA (reference sequence). The CDR3 is 14 residues long. V gave up 6 bases and J gave up 0 bases; unmatched junction bases: 6. Here the CDR3 DNA reads TGCAGTGCGCTTAGCGGGGGAGACTCCTACGAGCAGTACTTC. Its protein product is CSALSGGDSYEQYF.

This clonotype was seen a handful of times. The rearrangement links TRBV18 to TRBJ1-1; D is uncertain. CDR3 length: 16 residues. Germline V CDR1 and CDR2: KGHSH, LQKENI. V was clipped by 3 bases and J by 0 bases, with 14 bases between them. The CDR3 region is CASSPLMEDLNTEAFF. The CDR3 nucleotides are TGTGCCAGCTCACCCTTAATGGAAGACTTGAACACTGAAGCTTTCTTT.

This clonotype was seen only a few times. The chain is built from TRBV9 and TRBJ2-7, with TRBD2 identical over 8 bases. V shed 3 bases and J 6 bases; nucleotides not matched to a gene: 11. The CDR3 extends over 15 amino acids. CDR1 is SGDLS and CDR2 is YYNGEE in the germline V gene. CDR3 in amino acids: CASSAPPRGGGEQYV. CDR3 bases: TGTGCCAGCAGCGCCCCACCTCGGGGGGGCGGCGAGCAGTACGTC.

This clonotype was detected ten times or more. The J gene is TRBJ1-6, the V gene TRBV5-1; no clear D. This CDR3 spans 14 amino acids. Germline CDR1 and CDR2: SGHRS and YFSETQ. Between the trimmed V and J ends, which lost 0 bases and 10 bases, there was a span of 11 bases. The CDR3 here is CASSLEQPGSPLHF. The CDR3 DNA follows: TGCGCCAGCAGCTTGGAACAGCCCGGATCACCCCTCCACTTT.

This clonotype was observed a few times. This CDR3 is CASSLDLVEKLFF. CDR3 nucleotide sequence: TGTGCCAGCAGTCTCGACCTGGTAGAAAAACTGTTTTTT. The rearrangement uses TRBV2 and TRBJ1-4, with no clear D. The CDR3 totals 13 residues. Germline values: CDR1 SNHLY, CDR2 FYNNEI. V was trimmed by 5 bases and J by 8 bases, leaving 12 bases between them.

This clonotype was counted a few times. The chain uses TRBV9 and TRBJ1-2, with no clear D. The length of the CDR3 is 15 residues. V shed 6 bases and J shed 0 bases, with 15 bases lying between them. The germline gives CDR1 SGDLS, CDR2 YYNGEE. CDR3 in amino acids: CASKGRSITNYGYTF. CDR3 sequence (DNA): TGTGCCAGCAAGGGCAGGTCGATAACTAACTATGGCTACACCTTC.

This clonotype was detected ten times or more. This chain joins TRBV7-3 and TRBJ2-3, with D possibly TRBD1 on 7 matching bases. V was cut by 2 bases and J by 3 bases, with 18 bases left in between. The CDR3 loop spans 17 amino acids. Germline V gene lookup returns CDR1 SGHTA and CDR2 FQGTGA. The CDR3 is CASSLFVAEGATDTQYF. In DNA form, the CDR3 reads TGTGCCAGCAGCTTATTCGTTGCGGAGGGGGCGACAGATACGCAGTATTTT.

This clonotype has more than one count but fewer than ten. This chain uses TRBV7-2 with TRBJ2-1; 9 nucleotides line up with TRBD1. V lost 2 bases and J lost 10; bases outside the gene matches: 6. The CDR3 contains 14 residues. The V gene's germline CDR1 is SGHTA and CDR2 FQGNSA. Here the CDR3 reads CASSLQQGAEEQFF. DNA for the CDR3: TGTGCCAGCAGCTTACAACAGGGGGCGGAGGAGCAGTTCTTC.

This clonotype was counted only a few times. V is TRBV7-9 and J is TRBJ2-1, with D possibly TRBD1 on 6 matching bases. CDR3 size: 15 residues. V lost 5 bases, J lost 0 bases, and 11 bases lay in between. Germline assignment: CDR1 SEHNR and CDR2 FQNEAQ (reference sequence). The CDR3 DNA sequence: TGTGCCAGCAGCGCCACAGGGAGCTCCTACAATGAGCAGTTCTTC. Amino acids: CASSATGSSYNEQFF. The full variable domain, with the rest looked up from reference TRBV7-9 and TRBJ2-1, is DTGVSQNPRHKITKRGQNVTFRCDPISEHNRLYWYRQTLGQGPEFLTYFQNEAQLEKSRLLSDRFSAERPKGSFSTLEIQRTEQGDSAMYLCASSATGSSYNEQFFGPGTRLTVL.

This clonotype has a count of ten or more. The chain couples TRBV7-9 to TRBJ2-7; no clear D gene. V was clipped by 5 bases and J by 6 bases, with 11 bases between them. Germline lookup yields CDR1 SEHNR and CDR2 FQNEAQ (reference sequence). The CDR3 extends over 12 amino acids. Written as DNA, the CDR3 is TGTGCCAGCAGCGGTCGTGTTCGCGAGCAGTACTTC. It encodes CASSGRVREQYF.

This clonotype was observed at least ten times. The rearrangement uses TRBV7-6 and TRBJ1-1, with 8 positions matching TRBD1. V gave up 5 bases and J gave up 10 bases; unmatched junction bases: 6. The CDR3 is made up of 12 amino acids. Germline assignment: CDR1 SGHVS and CDR2 FNYEAQ. CDR3 sequence: CASSPDRGRAFF. The CDR3 nucleotides are TGTGCCAGCAGCCCTGACAGGGGAAGAGCTTTCTTT. The full variable domain, its missing parts supplied by reference TRBV7-6 and TRBJ1-1, is GAGVSQSPRYKVTKRGQDVALRCDPISGHVSLYWYRQALGQGPEFLTYFNYEAQQDKSGLPNDRFSAERPEGSISTLTIQRTEQRDSAMYRCASSPDRGRAFFGQGTRLTVV.

This clonotype appeared many times. The V and J genes are TRBV7-9 and TRBJ1-1; D call uncertain. Germline V gene sequence: CDR1 SEHNR, CDR2 FQNEAQ (reference sequence). This CDR3 comprises 13 residues. Trimming cost V 8 bases and J 0 bases, with 10 bases left between them. The CDR3, as DNA: TGTGCCAGCTCACCGGCCCTGAACACTGAAGCTTTCTTT. Amino acid sequence: CASSPALNTEAFF.

This clonotype was found a few times. The rearrangement links TRBV5-5 to TRBJ1-1, with 7 bases lining up with TRBD1. This CDR3 has 15 residues. With V trimmed by 4 bases and J by 2 bases, 8 bases remained unmatched. Germline CDR1 is SGHKS and CDR2 is YYEKEE (reference sequence). Here the CDR3 DNA reads TGTGCCAGCAGCGAGGGGGACAGAAAAAACACTGAAGCTTTCTTT. Translated: CASSEGDRKNTEAFF.

This clonotype was seen only a few times. CDR3 in DNA: TGTGCCAGCAGGGGGGAGCGGCAGAAACAAGAGACCCAGTACTTC. Its protein product is CASRGERQKQETQYF. This chain links TRBV5-4 with TRBJ2-5, with D perhaps assigned TRBD1 or TRBD2 (5 bases each). Looked up from germline, CDR1 is SGHNT and CDR2 is YYREEE (reference sequence). CDR3 length: 15 amino acids. V was trimmed by 5 bases and J by 2 bases, leaving 16 bases between them.

This clonotype was found a few times. This sequence joins TRBV4-1 and TRBJ2-7, with 7 positions matching TRBD1. This CDR3 contains 15 residues. Unmatched junction bases numbered 6, after V lost 3 bases and J lost 1 base. In germline, CDR1 is MGHRA, CDR2 YSYEKL. CDR3 protein: CASSQVQGQSYEQYF. CDR3 nucleotides: TGCGCCAGCAGCCAGGTACAGGGGCAGTCCTACGAGCAGTACTTC.

CDR3 region: CACTGGYGYTF. As DNA, the CDR3 is TGTGCCTGTACCGGGGGCTATGGCTACACCTTC. The genes are TRBV30 and TRBJ1-2; TRBD1 is a possible D gene (5 bases). The germline V and J ends were trimmed by 6 bases and 4 bases, with 9 bases remaining between them. This CDR3 is built from 11 residues. Per germline, CDR1 GTSNPN and CDR2 SVGIG (reference sequence).

The J gene is TRBJ2-2, the V gene TRBV12-3 or TRBV12-4, with 8 bases that match TRBD2. J gave up 5 bases and V 3 bases, and 5 bases lay outside the gene matches. CDR3 length: 15 amino acids. As DNA, the CDR3 is TGTGCCAGCAGTTTGGGCGCGGGGGGTACCGGGGAGCTGTTTTTT. Encoded protein: CASSLGAGGTGELFF.

The chain employs TRBV18 and TRBJ1-1; 8 nucleotides match TRBD1. V shed 3 bases, J shed 0 bases, and the junction held 9 bases outside the gene matches. Germline values: CDR1 KGHSH, CDR2 LQKENI. The CDR3 loop spans 17 amino acids. CDR3 loop: CASSPPGQVRMNTEAFF. For the CDR3, the DNA is TGTGCCAGCTCACCGCCGGGACAGGTCAGAATGAACACTGAAGCTTTCTTT.

The J gene is TRBJ2-7, the V gene TRBV5-4; D remains ambiguous. V was pared by 4 bases and J by 2 bases, with 10 bases between. The CDR3 is 13 residues long. The germline CDR1 and CDR2 sequences are SGHNT and YYREEE (reference sequence). The CDR3 nucleotides read TGTGCCAGCAGCCAGACTGATGCCTACGAGCAGTACTTC. Its protein is CASSQTDAYEQYF.

This clonotype was seen only a few times. The CDR3 coding sequence is TGTGCCAGCAGCCAACTTGGGGGGGGATCAGCCAAAAACATTCAGTACTTC. Its translation: CASSQLGGGSAKNIQYF. The J gene is TRBJ2-4, the V gene TRBV4-2, with 7 bases matching TRBD2. The germline CDR1 and CDR2 sequences are LGHNA and YNFKEQ. CDR3 length equals 17 residues. The trim removed 2 bases at V and 0 bases at J, leaving 7 bases unmatched.

The chain links TRBV18 to TRBJ1-3; TRBD1 might be the D (6 bases). With 4 bases removed from V and 2 bases from J, the gap between germline ends came to 12 bases. The germline V gene encodes CDR1 KGHSH and CDR2 LQKENI. CDR3 length: 15 residues. CDR3 amino acids: CASSQGQSPGNTIYF. In DNA form, the CDR3 reads TGTGCCAGCTCACAAGGACAGAGTCCTGGAAACACCATATATTTT.

This clonotype was observed a handful of times. V usage is TRBV2 and J usage is TRBJ1-6; a possible D gene is TRBD1 (6 bases). Trimming took 7 bases from V and 8 from J, leaving 12 bases between them. Looked up from germline, CDR1 is SNHLY and CDR2 is FYNNEI. CDR3 length: 13 amino acids. The CDR3 DNA is TGTGCCAGCAATAAGGGGGTCGATTCACCCCTCCACTTT. Translating gives CASNKGVDSPLHF.

This chain connects TRBV29-1 to TRBJ2-1; D perhaps matches TRBD1 (6 bases). Trimming took off 6 bases at V and 4 bases at J, with 19 bases between the two ends. Germline V gene data show CDR1 as SQVTM and CDR2 as ANQGSEA. CDR3 size: 15 residues. DNA of the CDR3: TGCAGCGTCGATCGACAGGAAAGCTGGTACAATGAGCAGTTCTTC. Amino acid sequence: CSVDRQESWYNEQFF.

This chain joins TRBV2 and TRBJ2-7; 9 bases agree with TRBD2. Germline lookup yields CDR1 SNHLY and CDR2 FYNNEI. This CDR3 contains 14 residues. Losses at the gene ends were 5 bases for V and 4 bases for J; bases not matched to a gene: 6. CDR3 DNA sequence: TGTGCCAGCAGTACTCCGACTAGCGGATACGAGCAGTACGTC. It is translated as CASSTPTSGYEQYV.

This clonotype has just a few counts. This sequence joins TRBV4-1 and TRBJ2-1, with D tentatively TRBD1 or TRBD2 (5 bases each). The CDR3 totals 14 residues. In germline, CDR1 is MGHRA, CDR2 YSYEKL. V was clipped by 0 bases and J by 8 bases, with 11 bases between them. The CDR3 sequence: CASSQDTMGHEQFF. The CDR3 DNA follows: TGCGCCAGCAGCCAAGATACAATGGGACATGAGCAGTTCTTC.